Listed below are T cell receptor beta chains from one sample, sequenced in a study of T cells after yellow fever vaccination. Each CDR3 protein is one row after TCRdb ran MiXCR on the 5' RACE reads. This sample carries 150,000 to 200,000 distinct CDR3 sequences, 8% to 13% of them seen once, and the ten largest clones take roughly a third. Sequencing used CD8+ T cells sorted from PBMCs, obtained 15 days after the yellow fever booster vaccination. The receptors derive from a man younger than 30 who received the YFV17D yellow fever vaccine. The CDR3 runs from the conserved cysteine through the conserved F or W. The order of the fields is D gene, clone size, J gene, V gene, CDR3 DNA, CDR3 protein. A D gene is named only where the DNA matches it firmly. Clone size appears in some rows only: once, few, many, or a class for an expanded clone.

D: NA
size: few
J: TRBJ2-7
V: TRBV20-1
DNA: TGCAGTGCTAGAGATAGGCCTCAACCCGGGCAGTACTTC
CDR3: CSARDRPQPGQYF

D: TRBD2
size: NA
J: TRBJ2-1
V: TRBV4-2
DNA: TGTGCCAGCCGCGGGGGGGCCGAACACAATGAGCAGTTCTTC
CDR3: CASRGGAEHNEQFF

D: NA
size: NA
J: TRBJ2-1
V: TRBV10-3
DNA: TGTGCCATCAGTGGGGCCCGGGACCGCAGCTGGGATGAGCAGTTCTTC
CDR3: CAISGARDRSWDEQFF

D: NA
size: few
J: TRBJ2-7
V: TRBV27
DNA: TGTGCCAGCAGTTTACATACTCTGTCCTACGAGCAGTACTTC
CDR3: CASSLHTLSYEQYF

D: NA
size: NA
J: TRBJ1-4
V: TRBV7-9
DNA: TGTGCCAGCCCCCCCCCCGGTAGTGATGAAAAACTGTTTTTT
CDR3: CASPPPGSDEKLFF

D: NA
size: many
J: TRBJ2-1
V: TRBV6-5
DNA: TGTGCCAGCAGTTACTCGGATGGGGACGAGCAGTTCTTC
CDR3: CASSYSDGDEQFF

D: NA
size: many
J: TRBJ2-5
V: TRBV6-5
DNA: TGTGCCAGCAGTTACTCGATGTCTGCGTGGGCTACGCAAGAGACCCAGTACTTC
CDR3: CASSYSMSAWATQETQYF

D: NA
size: many
J: TRBJ1-1
V: TRBV5-4
DNA: TGTGCCAGCAGCTTGGAAGGGGTCACTGAAGCTTTCTTT
CDR3: CASSLEGVTEAFF

D: NA
size: NA
J: TRBJ1-6
V: TRBV7-2
DNA: TGTGCCAGCAGCTTATCAGGGTATTCCTATAATTCACCCCTCCACTTT
CDR3: CASSLSGYSYNSPLHF

D: NA
size: few
J: TRBJ2-6
V: TRBV7-9
DNA: TGTGCCAGCAGCTCCAACAGGGGGGGGGACAATGGGGCCAACGTCCTGACTTTC
CDR3: CASSSNRGGDNGANVLTF

D: NA
size: few
J: TRBJ2-3
V: TRBV6-5
DNA: TGTGCCAGCAGTCCGGGGGCGTCAGATACGCAGTATTTT
CDR3: CASSPGASDTQYF

D: NA
size: NA
J: TRBJ2-3
V: TRBV5-1
DNA: TGCGCCAGCAGCGAGGTCTCAGGGGGGAGCACAGATACGCAGTATTTT
CDR3: CASSEVSGGSTDTQYF

D: TRBD1
size: few
J: TRBJ2-1
V: TRBV6-6
DNA: TGTGCCAGCAGTTACATCGCGCCCGGGACAGGGGGCGATAGCTCCTACAATGAGCAGTTCTTC
CDR3: CASSYIAPGTGGDSSYNEQFF

D: TRBD1
size: many
J: TRBJ1-2
V: TRBV27
DNA: TGTGCCAGCAGTCCCCGGGACAGTTTGCTTTATGGCTACACCTTC
CDR3: CASSPRDSLLYGYTF

D: NA
size: NA
J: TRBJ2-5
V: TRBV4-1
DNA: TGCGCCAGCAGCCAAGGAATTGCCCAGTACTTC
CDR3: CASSQGIAQYF

D: TRBD1
size: few
J: TRBJ2-7
V: TRBV3-1
DNA: TGTGCCAGCAGCCAAGTCGGGACAGGGTATGACGAGCAGTACTTC
CDR3: CASSQVGTGYDEQYF

D: TRBD1
size: NA
J: TRBJ1-5
V: TRBV6-6
DNA: TGTGCCAGCAGTTACTCGTGGGACAGGGATCAGCCCCAGCATTTT
CDR3: CASSYSWDRDQPQHF